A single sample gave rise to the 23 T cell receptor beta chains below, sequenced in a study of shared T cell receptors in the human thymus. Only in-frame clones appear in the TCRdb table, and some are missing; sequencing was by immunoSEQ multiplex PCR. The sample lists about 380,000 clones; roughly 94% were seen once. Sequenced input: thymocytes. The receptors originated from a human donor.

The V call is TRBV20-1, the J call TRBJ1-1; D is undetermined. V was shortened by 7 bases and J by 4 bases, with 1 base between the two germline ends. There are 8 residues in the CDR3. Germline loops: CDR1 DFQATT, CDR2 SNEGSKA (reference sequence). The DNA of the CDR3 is TGCAGTGTCACTGAAGCTTTCTTT. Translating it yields CSVTEAFF.

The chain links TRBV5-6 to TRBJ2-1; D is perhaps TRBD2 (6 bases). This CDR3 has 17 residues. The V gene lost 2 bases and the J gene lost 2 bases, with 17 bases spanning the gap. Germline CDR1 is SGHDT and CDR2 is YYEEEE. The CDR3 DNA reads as TGTGCCAGCAGCTTTGTAAGGGAGGAGTCAACCTACAATGAGCAGTTCTTC. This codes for CASSFVREESTYNEQFF.

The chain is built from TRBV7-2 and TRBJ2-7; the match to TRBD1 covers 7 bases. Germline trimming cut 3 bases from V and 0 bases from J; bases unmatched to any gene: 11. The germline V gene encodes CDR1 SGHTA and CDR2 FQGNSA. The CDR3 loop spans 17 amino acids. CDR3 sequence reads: CASSFGTWNRGSYEQYF. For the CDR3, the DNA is TGTGCCAGCAGCTTTGGTACGTGGAACAGGGGCTCCTACGAGCAGTACTTC.

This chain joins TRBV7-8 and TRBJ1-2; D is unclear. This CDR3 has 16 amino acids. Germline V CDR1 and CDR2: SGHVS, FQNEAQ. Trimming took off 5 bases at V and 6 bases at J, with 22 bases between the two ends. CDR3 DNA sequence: TGTGCCAGCAGCGCAATAGGGTCGCCCCTTGTCCATGGCTACACCTTC. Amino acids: CASSAIGSPLVHGYTF.

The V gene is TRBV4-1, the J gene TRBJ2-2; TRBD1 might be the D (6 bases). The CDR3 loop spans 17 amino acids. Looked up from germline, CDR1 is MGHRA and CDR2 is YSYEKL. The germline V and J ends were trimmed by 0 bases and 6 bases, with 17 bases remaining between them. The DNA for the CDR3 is TGCGCCAGCAGCCAAGATCCCCGGGACAAAGACCCCGGGGAGCTGTTTTTT. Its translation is CASSQDPRDKDPGELFF.

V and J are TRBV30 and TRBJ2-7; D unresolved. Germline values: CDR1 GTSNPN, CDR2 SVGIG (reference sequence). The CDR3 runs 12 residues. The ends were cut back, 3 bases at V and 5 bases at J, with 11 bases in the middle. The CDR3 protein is CAWRVPGNEQYF. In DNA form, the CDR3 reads TGTGCCTGGAGGGTTCCTGGTAACGAGCAGTACTTC. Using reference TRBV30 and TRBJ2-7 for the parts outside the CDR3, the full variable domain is SQTIHQWPATLVQPVGSPLSLECTVEGTSNPNLYWYRQAAGRGLQLLFYSVGIGQISSEVPQNLSASRPQDRQFILSSKKLLLSDSGFYLCAWRVPGNEQYFGPGTRLTVT.

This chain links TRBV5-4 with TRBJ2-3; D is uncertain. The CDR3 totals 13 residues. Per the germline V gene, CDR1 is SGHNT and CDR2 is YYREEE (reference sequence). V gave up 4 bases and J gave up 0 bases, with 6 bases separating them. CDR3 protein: CASSTLSTDTQYF. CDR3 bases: TGTGCCAGCAGCACCCTTAGCACAGATACGCAGTATTTT. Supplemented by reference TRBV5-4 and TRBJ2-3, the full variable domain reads ETGVTQSPTHLIKTRGQQVTLRCSSQSGHNTVSWYQQALGQGPQFIFQYYREEENGRGNFPPRFSGLQFPNYSSELNVNALELDDSALYLCASSTLSTDTQYFGPGTRLTVL.

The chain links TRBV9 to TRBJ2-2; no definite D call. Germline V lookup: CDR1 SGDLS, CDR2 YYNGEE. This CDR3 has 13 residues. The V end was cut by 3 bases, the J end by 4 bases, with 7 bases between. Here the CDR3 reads CASSASGTGELFF. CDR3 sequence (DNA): TGTGCCAGCAGCGCCTCGGGCACCGGGGAGCTGTTTTTT.

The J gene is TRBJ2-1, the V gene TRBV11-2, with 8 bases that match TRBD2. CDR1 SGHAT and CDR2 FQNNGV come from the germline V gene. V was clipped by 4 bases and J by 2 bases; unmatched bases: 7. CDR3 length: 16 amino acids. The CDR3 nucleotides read TGTGCCAGCAGCTCCCTAGTTAGCGGGGCCTACAATGAGCAGTTCTTC. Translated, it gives CASSSLVSGAYNEQFF.

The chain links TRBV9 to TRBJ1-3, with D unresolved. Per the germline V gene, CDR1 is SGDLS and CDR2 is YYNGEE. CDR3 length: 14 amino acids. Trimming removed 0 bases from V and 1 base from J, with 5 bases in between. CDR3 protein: CASSVGSSGNTIYF. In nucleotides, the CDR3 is TGTGCCAGCAGCGTAGGGTCGTCTGGAAACACCATATATTTT.

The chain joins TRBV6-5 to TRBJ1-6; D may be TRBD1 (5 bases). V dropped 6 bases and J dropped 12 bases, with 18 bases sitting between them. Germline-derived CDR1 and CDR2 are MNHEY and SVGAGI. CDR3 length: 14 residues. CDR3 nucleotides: TGTGCCAGCAGAACCCAGGGCCTTTTGGAACCCCTCCACTTT. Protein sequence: CASRTQGLLEPLHF.

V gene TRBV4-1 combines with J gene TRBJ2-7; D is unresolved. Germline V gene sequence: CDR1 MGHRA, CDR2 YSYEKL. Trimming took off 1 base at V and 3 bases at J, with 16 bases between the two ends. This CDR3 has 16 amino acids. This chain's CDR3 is CASSQAEAPDVYEQYF. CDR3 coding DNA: TGCGCCAGCAGCCAAGCGGAAGCCCCGGATGTCTACGAGCAGTACTTC.

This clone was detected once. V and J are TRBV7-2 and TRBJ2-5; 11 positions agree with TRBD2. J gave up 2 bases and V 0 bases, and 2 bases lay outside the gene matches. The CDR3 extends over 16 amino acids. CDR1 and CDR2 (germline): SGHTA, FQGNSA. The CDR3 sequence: CASSLALAGGQETQYF. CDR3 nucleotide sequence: TGTGCCAGCAGCTTAGCATTAGCGGGGGGGCAAGAGACCCAGTACTTC.

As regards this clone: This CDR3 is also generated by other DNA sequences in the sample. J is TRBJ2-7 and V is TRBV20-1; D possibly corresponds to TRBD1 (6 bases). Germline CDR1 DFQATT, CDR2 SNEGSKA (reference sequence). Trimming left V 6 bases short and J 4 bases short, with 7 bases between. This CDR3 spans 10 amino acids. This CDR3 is CSARGYEQYF. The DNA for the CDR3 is TGCAGTGCGAGGGGGTACGAGCAGTACTTC.

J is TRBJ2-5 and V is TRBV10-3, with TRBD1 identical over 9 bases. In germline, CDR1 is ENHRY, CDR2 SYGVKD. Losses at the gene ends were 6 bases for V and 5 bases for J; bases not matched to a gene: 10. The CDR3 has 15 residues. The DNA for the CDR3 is TGTGCCATCAGCCTGGACAGGGGCGGAGATGAGACCCAGTACTTC. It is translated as CAISLDRGGDETQYF.

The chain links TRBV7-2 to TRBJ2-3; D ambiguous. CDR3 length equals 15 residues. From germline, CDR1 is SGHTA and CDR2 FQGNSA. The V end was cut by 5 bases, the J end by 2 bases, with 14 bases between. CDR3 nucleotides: TGTGCCAGCAGCCCCGCGGAATCTGACACAGATACGCAGTATTTT. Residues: CASSPAESDTDTQYF.

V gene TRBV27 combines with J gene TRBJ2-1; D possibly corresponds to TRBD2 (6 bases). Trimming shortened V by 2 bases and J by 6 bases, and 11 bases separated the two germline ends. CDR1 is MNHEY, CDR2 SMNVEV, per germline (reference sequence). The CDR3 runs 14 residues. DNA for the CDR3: TGTGCCAGCAGTTTAAACGGGAGAAGCAATGAGCAGTTCTTC. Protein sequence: CASSLNGRSNEQFF.

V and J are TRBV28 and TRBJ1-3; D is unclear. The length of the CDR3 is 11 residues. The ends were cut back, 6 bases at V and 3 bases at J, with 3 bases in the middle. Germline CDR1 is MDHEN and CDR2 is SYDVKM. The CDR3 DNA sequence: TGTGCCAGCAGAGGTGGAAACACCATATATTTT. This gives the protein CASRGGNTIYF.

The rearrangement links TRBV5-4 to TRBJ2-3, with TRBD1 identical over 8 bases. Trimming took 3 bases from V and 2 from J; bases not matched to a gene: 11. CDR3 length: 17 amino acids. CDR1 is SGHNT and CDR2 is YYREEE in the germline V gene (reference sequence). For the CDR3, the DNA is TGTGCCAGCAGCTCGTACGCATCAGGGGGCGCCACAGATACGCAGTATTTT. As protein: CASSSYASGGATDTQYF.

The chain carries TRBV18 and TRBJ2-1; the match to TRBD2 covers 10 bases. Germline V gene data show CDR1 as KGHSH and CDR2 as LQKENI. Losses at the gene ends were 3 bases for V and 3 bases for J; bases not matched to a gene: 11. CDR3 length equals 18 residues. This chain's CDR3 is CASSPPPLAGGLYNEQFF. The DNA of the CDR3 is TGTGCCAGCTCACCTCCCCCCTTAGCGGGGGGCCTCTACAATGAGCAGTTCTTC.

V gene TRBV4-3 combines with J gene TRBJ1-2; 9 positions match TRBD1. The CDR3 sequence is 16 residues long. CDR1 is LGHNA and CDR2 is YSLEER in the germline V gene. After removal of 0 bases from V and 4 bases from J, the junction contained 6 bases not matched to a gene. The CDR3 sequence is CASSQENRGRSYGYTF. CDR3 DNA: TGCGCCAGCAGCCAAGAAAACAGGGGGCGCAGCTATGGCTACACCTTC.

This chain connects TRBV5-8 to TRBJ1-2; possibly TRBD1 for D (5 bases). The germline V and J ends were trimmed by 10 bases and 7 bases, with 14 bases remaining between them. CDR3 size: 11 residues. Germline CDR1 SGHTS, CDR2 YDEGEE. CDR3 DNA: TGTGCCTCTTGGGACGTGGGTGGCTACACCTTC. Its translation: CASWDVGGYTF.

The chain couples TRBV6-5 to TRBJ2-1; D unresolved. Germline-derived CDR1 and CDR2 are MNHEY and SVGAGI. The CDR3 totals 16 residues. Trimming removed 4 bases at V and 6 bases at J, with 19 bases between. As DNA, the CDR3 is TGTGCCAGCAGTTTGCTTCTCACGAGAGAATTCAATGAGCAGTTCTTC. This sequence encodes CASSLLLTREFNEQFF.